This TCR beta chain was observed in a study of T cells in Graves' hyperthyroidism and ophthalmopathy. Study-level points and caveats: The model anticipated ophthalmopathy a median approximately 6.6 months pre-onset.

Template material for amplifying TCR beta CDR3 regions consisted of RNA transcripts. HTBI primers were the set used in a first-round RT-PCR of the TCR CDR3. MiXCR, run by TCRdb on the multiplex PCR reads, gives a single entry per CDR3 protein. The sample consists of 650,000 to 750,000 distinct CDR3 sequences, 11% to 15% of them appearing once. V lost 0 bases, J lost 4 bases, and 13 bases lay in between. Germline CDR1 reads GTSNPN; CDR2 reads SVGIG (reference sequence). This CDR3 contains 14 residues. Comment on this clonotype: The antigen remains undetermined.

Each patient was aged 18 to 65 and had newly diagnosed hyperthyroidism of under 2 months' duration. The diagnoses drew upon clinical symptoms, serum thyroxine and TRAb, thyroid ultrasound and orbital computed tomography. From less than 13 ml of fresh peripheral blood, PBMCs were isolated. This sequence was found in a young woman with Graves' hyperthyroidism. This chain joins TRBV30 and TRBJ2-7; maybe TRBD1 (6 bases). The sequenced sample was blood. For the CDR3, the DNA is TGTGCCTGGAGTGTTGGGGGACATAAGTACGAGCAGTACTTC. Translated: CAWSVGGHKYEQYF.